This T cell receptor (beta chain) emerged from a study of monozygotic twins with inflammatory bowel disease. TCRdb reprocessed the 5' RACE reads and stores each CDR3 protein as one record, lacking DNA. The table lists approximately 150,000 distinct CDR3 sequences, with 2.4% in the top ten. Germline lookup yields CDR1 SGHRS and CDR2 YFSETQ. The CDR3 runs 14 residues. This sequence was found in a human donor with ulcerative colitis or Crohn's disease, or a healthy co-twin of an affected twin (not recorded which). Input material: blood. The chain has TRBV5-1 and TRBJ2-7; TCRdb returns TRBD2, unconfirmable since there is no DNA. CDR3 amino acids: CASSLGLAVHEQYF.